Following are 11 T cell receptor beta chains from one sample sequenced in a study of PD-1 blockade in classical Hodgkin lymphoma. Libraries were prepared by immunoSEQ multiplex PCR; TCRdb keeps only in-frame clonotypes and omits some of them. The data contain about 16,000 clones, over 80% of them singletons. Brentuximab vedotin exposure varied among the patients, all of whom had relapsed after autologous stem cell transplantation. Magnetic depletion of unwanted cells isolated CD4+ T cells from thawed PBMCs. The starting material was CD4+ T cells from blood, obtained at baseline. Every receptor here comes from a human donor with classical Hodgkin lymphoma.

The CDR3, as DNA: TGTGCCAGCAGTGATTTTACCATTAGGAGGGATGAGCAGTTCTTC. It codes for CASSDFTIRRDEQFF. The chain joins TRBV25-1 to TRBJ2-1; TRBD2 might be the D (6 bases). V was shortened by 3 bases and J by 8 bases, with 17 bases between the two germline ends. The CDR3 consists of 15 residues. The germline V gene encodes CDR1 MGHDK and CDR2 SYGVNS.

This clone was counted a single time. V and J are TRBV5-6 and TRBJ2-2, with unresolved D. The CDR3 is 13 amino acids. Germline lookup yields CDR1 SGHDT and CDR2 YYEEEE. V was pared by 5 bases and J by 3 bases, with 8 bases between. The chain's CDR3 is CASSGQDTGELFF. In DNA, the CDR3 is TGTGCCAGCAGTGGGCAGGACACCGGGGAGCTGTTTTTT.

This sequence joins TRBV5-1 and TRBJ1-2, with 12 bases lining up with TRBD1. The germline V gene has CDR1 SGHRS and CDR2 YFSETQ. V dropped 2 bases and J dropped 8; count of bases not matched to a gene: 10. This CDR3 has 16 residues. CDR3 protein: CASSFHRDRGREGYTF. CDR3 nucleotides: TGCGCCAGCAGCTTCCACAGGGACAGGGGGCGCGAGGGCTACACCTTC.

J is TRBJ1-1 and V is TRBV10-3; a weak D match, TRBD1 (5 bases). CDR1 and CDR2 (germline): ENHRY, SYGVKD. The CDR3 has 17 amino acids. Trimming left V 7 bases short and J 1 base short, with 22 bases between. DNA of the CDR3: TGTGCCATCACCCGGTGGGGGACTCCTTCTACGAACACTGAAGCTTTCTTT. This gives the protein CAITRWGTPSTNTEAFF.

V and J are TRBV6-4 and TRBJ2-1; 12 nucleotides line up with TRBD2. V lost 4 bases and J lost 8; bases outside the gene matches: 6. The CDR3 covers 15 residues. Germline lookup yields CDR1 MRHNA and CDR2 SNTAGT. The CDR3 loop is CASSGASGGAYEQFF. CDR3 in DNA: TGTGCCAGCAGTGGAGCTAGCGGGGGGGCATATGAGCAGTTCTTC.

The V and J genes are TRBV9 and TRBJ1-1; D not certain. The CDR3 totals 12 residues. The ends were cut back, 5 bases at V and 0 bases at J, with 5 bases in the middle. CDR1 is SGDLS and CDR2 is YYNGEE in the germline V gene. The CDR3 region has the DNA TGTGCCAGCAGTATGGTGAACACTGAAGCTTTCTTT. Amino acid sequence: CASSMVNTEAFF.

The J gene is TRBJ2-3, the V gene TRBV7-8, with 8 bases lining up with TRBD2. V gave up 1 base and J gave up 1 base; unmatched junction bases: 1. Germline-derived CDR1 and CDR2 are SGHVS and FQNEAQ. CDR3 length: 15 amino acids. CDR3 in DNA: TGTGCCAGCAGCTTAGTACTAGCGGGCACAGATACGCAGTATTTT. Protein: CASSLVLAGTDTQYF.

The chain has TRBV19 and TRBJ2-5, with D perhaps TRBD1 (6 bases). CDR3 length: 13 residues. The V end lost 10 bases, the J end lost 4 bases, and 16 bases lay between the germline ends. CDR1 and CDR2 from the germline V gene are LNHDA and SQIVND (reference sequence). The CDR3 region has the DNA TGTGCCACCGCACTGGACAGCGGAGAGACCCAGTACTTC. It encodes CATALDSGETQYF.

This clone showed up just a few times. J is TRBJ1-6 and V is TRBV9; D gene uncertain. Per germline, CDR1 SGDLS and CDR2 YYNGEE. Trimming took 4 bases from V and 10 from J, leaving 15 bases between them. The CDR3 spans 14 residues. CDR3 DNA sequence: TGTGCCAGCAGCCCCTCGGAATATAGGTCACCCCTCCACTTT. It specifies CASSPSEYRSPLHF.

The rearrangement uses TRBV4-3 and TRBJ1-2; D is possibly TRBD1 (6 bases). Germline CDR1 is LGHNA and CDR2 is YSLEER. Trimming stripped 0 bases from V and 6 bases from J, with 8 bases between. The CDR3 loop spans 13 amino acids. The CDR3 sequence: CASSQEGADGYTF. CDR3 DNA sequence: TGCGCCAGCAGCCAAGAGGGGGCAGATGGCTACACCTTC.

A remark on this clone: At one boundary the junction diverges from the germline segment, which might be a read error. This rearrangement joins TRBV18 to TRBJ1-2; D call uncertain. The germline V gene encodes CDR1 KGHSH and CDR2 LQKENI. This CDR3 is 14 amino acids long. CDR3 in amino acids: CASSSLGVDYGYTF. The CDR3 DNA reads as TGTGCAAGCTCATCTCTTGGGGTTGACTATGGCTACACCTTC.